These T cell receptor beta chains were read from a single sample in a study of blood T cell repertoires in COVID-19. Profiled with immunoSEQ multiplex PCR; TCRdb holds only in-frame clones, not every one. The data hold roughly 150,000 clones, with 84% observed a single time. Specimen: PBMCs or T cells enriched from blood (not recorded which). Receptors were obtained from a woman under 30 who had been exposed to COVID-19. The conserved cysteine and the conserved F or W are not part of the CDR3 here. Each record gives: D gene, clone size, V gene, J gene, CDR3 protein. D genes are given only for firm matches. Clone size appears in some rows only: once, few, many, or a class for an expanded clone.

d_gene: -
abundance: -
v_gene: TRBV7-8
j_gene: TRBJ1-5
CDR3aa: ASSSTRFLGNQPQH

d_gene: TRBD2
abundance: -
v_gene: TRBV7-9
j_gene: TRBJ2-3
CDR3aa: ASSKNSGRADTQY

d_gene: -
abundance: once
v_gene: TRBV12-5
j_gene: TRBJ1-3
CDR3aa: ASGLDLDRRGNTIY

d_gene: -
abundance: -
v_gene: TRBV11-2
j_gene: TRBJ2-5
CDR3aa: ASSLRPGDTSRETQY

d_gene: -
abundance: -
v_gene: TRBV7-6
j_gene: TRBJ2-1
CDR3aa: ASSPGHRGFLDEQF

d_gene: -
abundance: -
v_gene: TRBV6-7
j_gene: TRBJ1-2
CDR3aa: GTFRGYT

d_gene: -
abundance: -
v_gene: TRBV7-9
j_gene: TRBJ2-3
CDR3aa: ASSHRTVDTQY

d_gene: -
abundance: -
v_gene: TRBV27
j_gene: TRBJ2-1
CDR3aa: ASSPRDWYSNEQF

d_gene: TRBD1
abundance: -
v_gene: TRBV5-1
j_gene: TRBJ1-2
CDR3aa: ASSLEGQGYYGYT

d_gene: -
abundance: -
v_gene: TRBV12-1
j_gene: TRBJ2-3
CDR3aa: ASSFSPERGTQY

d_gene: -
abundance: -
v_gene: TRBV7-3
j_gene: TRBJ2-3
CDR3aa: ASSLSSGLRSTDTQY

d_gene: TRBD1
abundance: -
v_gene: TRBV5-1
j_gene: TRBJ1-4
CDR3aa: ASSSTGDLNEKLF

d_gene: -
abundance: -
v_gene: TRBV5-5
j_gene: TRBJ1-2
CDR3aa: ASSLVLSQGSYGYT

d_gene: -
abundance: few
v_gene: TRBV21-1
j_gene: TRBJ2-5
CDR3aa: ASSARRGSGRWETQY

d_gene: TRBD1
abundance: once
v_gene: TRBV27
j_gene: TRBJ2-7
CDR3aa: ASSPLGTASYEQY

d_gene: TRBD1
abundance: -
v_gene: TRBV10-3
j_gene: TRBJ2-1
CDR3aa: AIKGILQGENEQF

d_gene: -
abundance: few
v_gene: TRBV2
j_gene: TRBJ1-2
CDR3aa: ASSDNNLRRRMNGYT

d_gene: -
abundance: -
v_gene: TRBV7-6
j_gene: TRBJ2-1
CDR3aa: ASSLGERWTPKLYNEQF

d_gene: -
abundance: -
v_gene: TRBV5-1
j_gene: TRBJ2-5
CDR3aa: ASSRGTKETQY

d_gene: -
abundance: once
v_gene: TRBV19
j_gene: TRBJ2-7
CDR3aa: ASSSRTGQTYEQY

d_gene: -
abundance: -
v_gene: TRBV27
j_gene: TRBJ1-2
CDR3aa: ASSLGAARYGYT

d_gene: -
abundance: few
v_gene: TRBV19
j_gene: TRBJ1-1
CDR3aa: ASSIGRTSMNTEAF

d_gene: -
abundance: once
v_gene: TRBV19
j_gene: TRBJ2-2
CDR3aa: ASSPKGGHTGELF

d_gene: -
abundance: -
v_gene: TRBV6-6
j_gene: TRBJ1-2
CDR3aa: ASSYGQGNGYT

d_gene: TRBD1
abundance: -
v_gene: TRBV5-1
j_gene: TRBJ1-4
CDR3aa: ASSPGTGGSEKLF

d_gene: -
abundance: few
v_gene: TRBV5-5
j_gene: TRBJ1-4
CDR3aa: ASSFRGASEKLF

d_gene: -
abundance: -
v_gene: TRBV28
j_gene: TRBJ1-1
CDR3aa: ASSFYGTEGEAF

d_gene: -
abundance: -
v_gene: TRBV7-3
j_gene: TRBJ2-5
CDR3aa: ASSPTGEVETQY

d_gene: -
abundance: -
v_gene: TRBV28
j_gene: TRBJ2-7
CDR3aa: ASSFLRRPPYEQY

d_gene: -
abundance: -
v_gene: TRBV28
j_gene: TRBJ1-2
CDR3aa: ASSFPELGWASSNYGYT

d_gene: -
abundance: -
v_gene: TRBV5-1
j_gene: TRBJ1-2
CDR3aa: ASSPGQLGYT

d_gene: TRBD1
abundance: -
v_gene: TRBV28
j_gene: TRBJ1-5
CDR3aa: ASRWDSYYSNQPQH